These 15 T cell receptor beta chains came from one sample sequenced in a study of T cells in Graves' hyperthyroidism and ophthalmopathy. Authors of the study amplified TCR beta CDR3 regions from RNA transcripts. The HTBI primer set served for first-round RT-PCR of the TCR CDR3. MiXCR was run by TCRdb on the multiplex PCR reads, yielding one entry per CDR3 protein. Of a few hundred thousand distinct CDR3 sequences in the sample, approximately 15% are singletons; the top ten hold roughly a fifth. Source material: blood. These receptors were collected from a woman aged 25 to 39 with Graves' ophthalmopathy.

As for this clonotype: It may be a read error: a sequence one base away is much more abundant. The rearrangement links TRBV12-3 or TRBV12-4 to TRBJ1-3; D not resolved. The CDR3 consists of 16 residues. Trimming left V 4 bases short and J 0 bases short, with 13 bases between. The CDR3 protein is CASSSDGLLSGNTIYF. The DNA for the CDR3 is TGTGCCAGCAGTTCAGACGGGTTGCTCTCTGGAAACACCATATATTTT.

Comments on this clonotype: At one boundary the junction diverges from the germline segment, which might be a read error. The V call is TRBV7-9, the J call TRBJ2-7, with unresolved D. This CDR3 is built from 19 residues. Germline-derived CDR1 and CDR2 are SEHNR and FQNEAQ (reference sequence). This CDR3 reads CASSLASGRVLKGPYEQHF. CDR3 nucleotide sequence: TGTGCCAGCAGCTTAGCTTCCGGGCGAGTGCTCAAAGGGCCCTACGAGCAGCACTTC. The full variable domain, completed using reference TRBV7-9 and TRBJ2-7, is DTGVSQNPRHKITKRGQNVTFRCDPISEHNRLYWYRQTLGQGPEFLTYFQNEAQLEKSRLLSDRFSAERPKGSFSTLEIQRTEQGDSAMYLCASSLASGRVLKGPYEQHFGPGTRLTVT.

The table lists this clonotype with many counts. In DNA form, the CDR3 reads TGTGCCAGCCTAGGTATCGGGGCTGAAGCTTTCTTT. This encodes CASLGIGAEAFF. The chain is built from TRBV5-5 and TRBJ1-1, with D unclear. This CDR3 comprises 12 residues. Trimming shortened V by 7 bases and J by 6 bases, and 13 bases separated the two germline ends. Germline V gene sequence: CDR1 SGHKS, CDR2 YYEKEE (reference sequence). The variable domain in full, with the rest retrieved from reference TRBV5-5 and TRBJ1-1, is DAGVTQSPTHLIKTRGQQVTLRCSPISGHKSVSWYQQVLGQGPQFIFQYYEKEERGRGNFPDRFSARQFPNYSSELNVNALLLGDSALYLCASLGIGAEAFFGQGTRLTVV.

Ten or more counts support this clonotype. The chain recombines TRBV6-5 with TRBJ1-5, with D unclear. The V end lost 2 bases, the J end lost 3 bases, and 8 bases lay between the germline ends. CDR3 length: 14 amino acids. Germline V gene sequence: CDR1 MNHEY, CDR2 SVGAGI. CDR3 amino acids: CASSYDSVNQPQHF. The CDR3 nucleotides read TGTGCCAGCAGTTACGATTCGGTCAATCAGCCCCAGCATTTT.

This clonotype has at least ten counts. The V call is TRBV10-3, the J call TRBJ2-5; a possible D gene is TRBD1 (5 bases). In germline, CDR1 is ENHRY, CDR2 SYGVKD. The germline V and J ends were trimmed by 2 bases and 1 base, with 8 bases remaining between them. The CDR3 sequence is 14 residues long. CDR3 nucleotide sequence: TGTGCCATCAGTGAGGGGGCCCTCCAAGAGACCCAGTACTTC. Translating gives CAISEGALQETQYF.

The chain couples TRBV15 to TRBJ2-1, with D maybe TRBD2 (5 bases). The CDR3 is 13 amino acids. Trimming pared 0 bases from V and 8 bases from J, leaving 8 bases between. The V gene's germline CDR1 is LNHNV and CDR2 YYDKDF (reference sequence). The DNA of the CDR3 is TGTGCCACCAGCAGAGATCGGCGGGATGAGCAGTTCTTC. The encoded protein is CATSRDRRDEQFF.

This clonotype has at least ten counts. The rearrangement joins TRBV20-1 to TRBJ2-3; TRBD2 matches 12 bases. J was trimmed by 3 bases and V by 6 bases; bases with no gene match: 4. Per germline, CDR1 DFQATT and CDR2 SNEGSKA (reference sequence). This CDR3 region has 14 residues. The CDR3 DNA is TGCAGTGCAAAACTAGCGGGGGGTACAGATACGCAGTATTTT. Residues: CSAKLAGGTDTQYF.

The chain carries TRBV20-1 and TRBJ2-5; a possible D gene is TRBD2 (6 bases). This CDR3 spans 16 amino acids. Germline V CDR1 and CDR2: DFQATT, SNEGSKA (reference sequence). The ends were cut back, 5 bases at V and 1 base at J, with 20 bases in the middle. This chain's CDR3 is CSARTRGLLGQETQYF. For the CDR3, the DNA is TGCAGTGCTCGAACTCGGGGGTTACTCGGCCAAGAGACCCAGTACTTC.

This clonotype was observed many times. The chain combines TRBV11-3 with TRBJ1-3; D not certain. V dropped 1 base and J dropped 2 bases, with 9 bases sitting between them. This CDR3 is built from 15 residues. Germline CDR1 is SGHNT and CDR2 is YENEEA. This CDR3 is CASSLGEGTGNTIYF. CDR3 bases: TGTGCCAGCAGCTTAGGTGAAGGGACTGGAAACACCATATATTTT.

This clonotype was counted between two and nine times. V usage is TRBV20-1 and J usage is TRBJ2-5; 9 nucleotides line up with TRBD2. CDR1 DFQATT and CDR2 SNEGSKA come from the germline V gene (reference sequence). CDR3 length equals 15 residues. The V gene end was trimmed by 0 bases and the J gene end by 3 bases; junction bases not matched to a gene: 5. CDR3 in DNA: TGCAGTGCTAGAGATGGGGCTAGCGGGGAAGAGACCCAGTACTTC. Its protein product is CSARDGASGEETQYF.

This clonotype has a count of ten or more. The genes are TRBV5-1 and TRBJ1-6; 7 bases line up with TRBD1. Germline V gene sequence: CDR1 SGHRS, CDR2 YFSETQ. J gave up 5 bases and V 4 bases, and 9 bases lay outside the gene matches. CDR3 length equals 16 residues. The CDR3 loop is CASSLGQGVDNSPLHF. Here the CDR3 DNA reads TGCGCCAGCAGCCTGGGGCAGGGGGTTGATAATTCACCCCTCCACTTT.

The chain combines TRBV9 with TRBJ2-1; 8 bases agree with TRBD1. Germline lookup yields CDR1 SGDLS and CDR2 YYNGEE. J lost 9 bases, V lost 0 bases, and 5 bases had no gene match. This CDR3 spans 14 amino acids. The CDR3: CASSVGQGRSEQFF. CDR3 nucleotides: TGTGCCAGCAGCGTAGGACAGGGGCGTAGTGAGCAGTTCTTC.

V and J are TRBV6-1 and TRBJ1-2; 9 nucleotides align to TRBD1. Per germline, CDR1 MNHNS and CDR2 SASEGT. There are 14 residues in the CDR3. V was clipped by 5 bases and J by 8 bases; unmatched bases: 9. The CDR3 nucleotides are TGTGCCAGCAGTAGCGTCGGGACAGGGTTAGGCTACACCTTC. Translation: CASSSVGTGLGYTF.

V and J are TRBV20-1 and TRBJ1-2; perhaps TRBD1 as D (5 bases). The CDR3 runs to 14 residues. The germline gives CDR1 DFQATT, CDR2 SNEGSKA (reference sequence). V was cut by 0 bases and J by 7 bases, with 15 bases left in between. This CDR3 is CSARDPRGPFGYTF. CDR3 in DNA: TGCAGTGCTAGAGATCCCCGGGGCCCCTTTGGCTACACCTTC.

The CDR3 spells CASSLEGTSGRANEQFF. Here the CDR3 DNA reads TGTGCCAGCAGCTTAGAAGGGACTAGCGGGAGGGCAAATGAGCAGTTCTTC. This chain joins TRBV11-1 and TRBJ2-1; 16 bases agree with TRBD2. CDR1 SGHAT and CDR2 FQDESV come from the germline V gene (reference sequence). V lost 1 base and J lost 7; bases outside the gene matches: 4. The CDR3 loop spans 17 amino acids.